These T cell receptor beta chains were read from a single sample in a study of CD4 T cells in relation to SARS-CoV-2 and coronaviruses. Their specific antigens are unknown. TCRdb's table, derived via immunoSEQ multiplex PCR, lists solely in-frame clones and lacks some. Of about 15,000 clones listed, approximately 73% were seen once; the top ten hold over 25%. The material sequenced was CD4+ T cells from PBMCs, cultured in vitro. These receptors were collected from a human donor in good health. The conserved cysteine and the conserved F or W are not part of the CDR3 here. The order of the fields is J gene, D gene, V gene, CDR3 protein. The D gene is left open where the match is weak.

>TRBJ2-1|NA|TRBV2
ASNEYHNEQF
>TRBJ1-2|NA|TRBV19
ASRRGRTNYGYT
>TRBJ1-5|NA|TRBV3-1/TRBV3-2
ASSPFSSSNQPQH
>TRBJ1-5|NA|TRBV30
AWSSGSGVQPQH
>TRBJ1-2|TRBD1|TRBV5-4
ASSLYGTGSSRYGYT
>TRBJ1-1|NA|TRBV19
ASSIDENTEAF
>TRBJ1-5|NA|TRBV5-1
ASSLQPGGGQPQH
>TRBJ2-7|TRBD2|TRBV18
ASSPRRTSGSSGREQY
>TRBJ1-2|TRBD1|TRBV11-2
ASSLARGHGYT
>TRBJ2-7|TRBD1|TRBV18
ASSPKQGTYEQY
>TRBJ2-1|NA|TRBV27
ASTLVGGTNNEQF
>TRBJ1-1|NA|TRBV7-2
ASSLAVRGTEAF
>TRBJ2-1|TRBD1|TRBV10-3
AISGFGQGGHNEQF
>TRBJ1-1|NA|TRBV2
ASSELMNTEAF
>TRBJ2-7|NA|TRBV15
ATSRARGYEQY
>TRBJ2-3|NA|TRBV7-3
ASSLAYTSTDTQY
>TRBJ1-4|TRBD1|TRBV4-1
ASSQGDREREKLF
>TRBJ2-7|NA|TRBV2
ASRSETGPYEQY
>TRBJ2-1|NA|TRBV12-2
ASRPSPGTSSYNEQF
>TRBJ1-1|NA|TRBV6-5
ASRKSGVEAF
>TRBJ1-2|TRBD1|TRBV2
ASSEQGVYGYT
>TRBJ2-7|NA|TRBV9
ASSVSSTGFSSYEQY
>TRBJ2-5|TRBD2|TRBV5-6
ASSYGLGLQETQY
>TRBJ2-7|TRBD2|TRBV3-1/TRBV3-2
ASSQDLIAGAAEQY
>TRBJ2-2|TRBD2|TRBV27
ASSFLSGRLIMEELF
>TRBJ2-2|NA|TRBV11-2
ASSLRPGELF
>TRBJ2-5|TRBD2|TRBV9
ASSPAPRSGSETQY
>TRBJ2-5|NA|TRBV6-5
ASSYRDEKETQY
>TRBJ2-1|TRBD2|TRBV3-1/TRBV3-2
ASSQDSREWREQF
>TRBJ2-2|NA|TRBV10-3
AISEAIGAGELF
>TRBJ2-2|NA|TRBV12-3/TRBV12-4
ASSLGTGELF
>TRBJ1-5|NA|TRBV6-5
ASSYRTGQPQH
>TRBJ2-2|TRBD2|TRBV24-1
ATSTSPGGSGTYTGELF
>TRBJ1-2|NA|TRBV12-2
ASRLGSFKQGNYGYT
>TRBJ1-3|NA|TRBV18
ASSPTAQTGNTIY
>TRBJ2-1|TRBD1|TRBV30
AWSRDRGSEQF
>TRBJ2-2|TRBD2|TRBV19
ASSKGLANTGELF
>TRBJ2-7|NA|TRBV3-1/TRBV3-2
ASSHVGTATSYEQY
>TRBJ1-5|TRBD1|TRBV6-2/TRBV6-3
ASSGTGGNQPQH
>TRBJ2-1|TRBD2|TRBV12-5
ASGRGTSGRNEQF
>TRBJ2-7|TRBD2|TRBV6-6
ASSYVRGRSSYEQY
>TRBJ2-3|TRBD2|TRBV27
ASGLAGATDTQY
>TRBJ2-7|TRBD2|TRBV7-6
ASSLSTPSGMIYEQY
>TRBJ2-5|NA|TRBV7-8
ASSLQIQETQY
>TRBJ2-5|NA|TRBV11-1
ASSAPAPGGETQY
>TRBJ1-1|NA|TRBV6-1
ASSENRDLGEAF
>TRBJ2-1|TRBD2|TRBV10-1
ASSGIAGYNEQF
>TRBJ2-7|NA|TRBV28
ATDRDEYEQY
>TRBJ1-1|TRBD1|TRBV27
ASKAGGVGNTEAF
>TRBJ2-1|TRBD2|TRBV19
ASSSGRVYNEQF
>TRBJ2-2|TRBD2|TRBV7-3
ASSLRAVREGPGTGELF
>TRBJ2-2|NA|TRBV11-2
ASSLVAGRNTGELF
>TRBJ2-1|NA|TRBV28
ASSFGGLGGKGNEQF
>TRBJ1-1|NA|TRBV6-6
ASSYSITGGPQAF